A selection of T cell receptor beta chains follows, all from one sample in a study of beta chain features in type 1 diabetes. Clones were sequenced by immunoSEQ multiplex PCR, and TCRdb holds only the in-frame ones, with some missing. The profile shows fewer than 110,000 clones, 28% of them singletons. Specimen: central memory CD4+ T cells from blood. These receptors were taken from a woman aged 18-29 years with type 1 diabetes. CDR3s include the opening cysteine and the closing phenylalanine or tryptophan. Each record gives: CDR3 length, J gene, V gene, clone size, D gene, CDR3 DNA, CDR3 protein. D genes are given only for firm matches. Only some rows state a clone size, as once, few, many or a class for expanded clones.

CDR3 length: 15; J gene: TRBJ1-5; V gene: TRBV2; clone size: NA; D gene: NA; CDR3 DNA: TGTGCCAGCAGTTATGGGGGGGCGTCGGGACAGCCCCAGCATTTT; CDR3 protein: CASSYGGASGQPQHF
CDR3 length: 15; J gene: TRBJ2-1; V gene: TRBV28; clone size: few; D gene: TRBD2; CDR3 DNA: TGTGCCAGCAGTCTGACTAGCGGGAGATGGAATGAGCAGTTCTTC; CDR3 protein: CASSLTSGRWNEQFF
CDR3 length: 12; J gene: TRBJ1-2; V gene: TRBV2; clone size: NA; D gene: TRBD1; CDR3 DNA: TGTGCCAGCACTGACAGGGGGTTTGGCTACACCTTC; CDR3 protein: CASTDRGFGYTF
CDR3 length: 15; J gene: TRBJ1-5; V gene: TRBV6-6; clone size: once; D gene: TRBD1; CDR3 DNA: TGTGCCAGCAGTTACTCGAGGACAGGGAATCAGCCCCAGCATTTT; CDR3 protein: CASSYSRTGNQPQHF
CDR3 length: 17; J gene: TRBJ2-4; V gene: TRBV5-6; clone size: few; D gene: TRBD1; CDR3 DNA: TGTGCCAGCAGCTCGTTTTACAGGGGGCGCGACAAAAACATTCAGTACTTC; CDR3 protein: CASSSFYRGRDKNIQYF
CDR3 length: 16; J gene: TRBJ2-3; V gene: TRBV7-9; clone size: few; D gene: TRBD2; CDR3 DNA: TGTGCCAGCAGCTTATATACTAGCGGAGTATCAGATACGCAGTATTTT; CDR3 protein: CASSLYTSGVSDTQYF
CDR3 length: 15; J gene: TRBJ2-7; V gene: TRBV4-2; clone size: NA; D gene: TRBD2; CDR3 DNA: TGTGCCAGCAGCCTAGGGACTAGCGGGACTTACGAGCAGTACTTC; CDR3 protein: CASSLGTSGTYEQYF
CDR3 length: 15; J gene: TRBJ2-5; V gene: TRBV5-1; clone size: few; D gene: NA; CDR3 DNA: TGCGCCAGCAGCTTGGCCGGTACGTCCCAAGAGACCCAGTACTTC; CDR3 protein: CASSLAGTSQETQYF
CDR3 length: 18; J gene: TRBJ1-5; V gene: TRBV7-2; clone size: NA; D gene: TRBD1; CDR3 DNA: TGTGCCAGCAGCCCAAGACAGGGGTGGGGGACTAGCAATCAGCCCCAGCATTTT; CDR3 protein: CASSPRQGWGTSNQPQHF
CDR3 length: 17; J gene: TRBJ2-1; V gene: TRBV19; clone size: NA; D gene: TRBD1; CDR3 DNA: TGTGCCAGTAGTATGGACTATGGAGGCCAGGGGGCCAATGAGCAGTTCTTC; CDR3 protein: CASSMDYGGQGANEQFF
CDR3 length: 13; J gene: TRBJ2-5; V gene: TRBV14; clone size: NA; D gene: NA; CDR3 DNA: TGTGCCAGCGCCGTGGGGCTCGTCGGGACCCAGTACTTC; CDR3 protein: CASAVGLVGTQYF
CDR3 length: 15; J gene: TRBJ1-2; V gene: TRBV5-4; clone size: few; D gene: NA; CDR3 DNA: TGTGCCAGCAGCACCCGGACAGAACCTAACTATGGCTACACCTTC; CDR3 protein: CASSTRTEPNYGYTF
CDR3 length: 11; J gene: TRBJ1-1; V gene: TRBV29-1; clone size: NA; D gene: NA; CDR3 DNA: TGCAGCGCGAGTGCGAACACTGAAGCTTTCTTT; CDR3 protein: CSASANTEAFF
CDR3 length: 19; J gene: TRBJ2-3; V gene: TRBV10-2; clone size: NA; D gene: TRBD2; CDR3 DNA: TGCGCCAGCAGTGATTACGCACCGGGACTAGCGGGTAGCACAGATACGCAGTATTTT; CDR3 protein: CASSDYAPGLAGSTDTQYF
CDR3 length: 15; J gene: TRBJ2-3; V gene: TRBV9; clone size: NA; D gene: TRBD2; CDR3 DNA: TGTGCCAGCAGCGTAAGGGCGGGAGCAGGGGATACGCAGTATTTT; CDR3 protein: CASSVRAGAGDTQYF
CDR3 length: 15; J gene: TRBJ2-3; V gene: TRBV7-9; clone size: few; D gene: NA; CDR3 DNA: TGTGCCAGCAGCTTAACGGCAGGGTTCACAGATACGCAGTATTTT; CDR3 protein: CASSLTAGFTDTQYF
CDR3 length: 13; J gene: TRBJ2-5; V gene: TRBV2; clone size: few; D gene: NA; CDR3 DNA: TGTGCCAACCCGACAGGTCCTCAAGAGACCCAGTACTTC; CDR3 protein: CANPTGPQETQYF
CDR3 length: 13; J gene: TRBJ1-1; V gene: TRBV7-3; clone size: NA; D gene: NA; CDR3 DNA: TGTGCCAGCAGTACAATGGGGCACACTGAAGCTTTCTTT; CDR3 protein: CASSTMGHTEAFF
CDR3 length: 15; J gene: TRBJ2-1; V gene: TRBV4-1; clone size: NA; D gene: TRBD1; CDR3 DNA: TGCGCCAGCAGCCCGGAGACAGGGGCGGGCAATGAGCAGTTCTTC; CDR3 protein: CASSPETGAGNEQFF
CDR3 length: 15; J gene: TRBJ2-5; V gene: TRBV6-5; clone size: NA; D gene: TRBD2; CDR3 DNA: TGTGCCAGCAGTTACCTGGGGGGGGGTAGAGAGACCCAGTACTTC; CDR3 protein: CASSYLGGGRETQYF
CDR3 length: 17; J gene: TRBJ2-7; V gene: TRBV25-1; clone size: NA; D gene: TRBD2; CDR3 DNA: TGTGCCAGCAGTGCCGCCCCGGTGTGGGGAGGGAACGACGAGCAGTACTTC; CDR3 protein: CASSAAPVWGGNDEQYF
CDR3 length: 13; J gene: TRBJ2-1; V gene: TRBV7-2; clone size: few; D gene: NA; CDR3 DNA: TGTGCCAGCAGCCCCCAGCGATACAATGAGCAGTTCTTC; CDR3 protein: CASSPQRYNEQFF
CDR3 length: 14; J gene: TRBJ2-7; V gene: TRBV28; clone size: NA; D gene: TRBD1; CDR3 DNA: TGTGCCAGCAGCCCGACAGGGGGCTCCTACGAGCAGTACTTC; CDR3 protein: CASSPTGGSYEQYF
CDR3 length: 15; J gene: TRBJ2-7; V gene: TRBV2; clone size: NA; D gene: TRBD1; CDR3 DNA: TGTGCCAGCAGCGACGACAGGGGAGCGATTTACGAGCAGTACTTC; CDR3 protein: CASSDDRGAIYEQYF
CDR3 length: 15; J gene: TRBJ2-5; V gene: TRBV5-1; clone size: NA; D gene: TRBD1; CDR3 DNA: TGCGCCAGCAGCTTGGAAACAGGGGGCGAAGAGACCCAGTACTTC; CDR3 protein: CASSLETGGEETQYF
CDR3 length: 14; J gene: TRBJ1-1; V gene: TRBV18; clone size: NA; D gene: TRBD1; CDR3 DNA: TGTGCCAGCTCGCAGAACAGGGGTAACACTGAAGCTTTCTTT; CDR3 protein: CASSQNRGNTEAFF
CDR3 length: 16; J gene: TRBJ1-3; V gene: TRBV7-2; clone size: NA; D gene: NA; CDR3 DNA: TGTGCCAGCAGCTCCCGACTCGGGTTGAGTGGAAACACCATATATTTT; CDR3 protein: CASSSRLGLSGNTIYF
CDR3 length: 17; J gene: TRBJ2-4; V gene: TRBV7-3; clone size: NA; D gene: TRBD2; CDR3 DNA: TGTGCCAGCAGCTTAATGGCGGGAGGGCCCGGCAAAAACATTCAGTACTTC; CDR3 protein: CASSLMAGGPGKNIQYF
CDR3 length: 15; J gene: TRBJ1-5; V gene: TRBV28; clone size: NA; D gene: TRBD1; CDR3 DNA: TGTGCCAGCAGTTTTGGCGGGCAGGGGGTTCAGCCCCAGCATTTT; CDR3 protein: CASSFGGQGVQPQHF
CDR3 length: 14; J gene: TRBJ2-1; V gene: TRBV30; clone size: few; D gene: TRBD2; CDR3 DNA: TGTGCCTGGTACGGCGGGAGTCCCTACAATGAGCAGTTCTTC; CDR3 protein: CAWYGGSPYNEQFF
CDR3 length: 10; J gene: TRBJ2-4; V gene: TRBV28; clone size: NA; D gene: TRBD2; CDR3 DNA: TGTGCCAGCGGGAGGGAAGCCACGGACTTC; CDR3 protein: CASGREATDF
CDR3 length: 16; J gene: TRBJ2-3; V gene: TRBV5-4; clone size: once; D gene: TRBD2; CDR3 DNA: TGTGCCAGCAGCTCGGGGGGGACTAGCCTGGCAGATACGCAGTATTTT; CDR3 protein: CASSSGGTSLADTQYF
CDR3 length: 14; J gene: TRBJ1-2; V gene: TRBV5-5; clone size: once; D gene: TRBD1; CDR3 DNA: TGTGCCAGCAGCCCGGGACAGCAAGTCTATGGCTACACCTTC; CDR3 protein: CASSPGQQVYGYTF
CDR3 length: 14; J gene: TRBJ2-5; V gene: TRBV6-6; clone size: many; D gene: TRBD1; CDR3 DNA: TGTGCCAGCAGTCGAGGGACAGCACAAGAGACCCAGTACTTC; CDR3 protein: CASSRGTAQETQYF
CDR3 length: 16; J gene: TRBJ2-5; V gene: TRBV14; clone size: once; D gene: TRBD2; CDR3 DNA: TGTGCCAGCAGCCAGATAGCGGGAGGAAGGGTGGAGACCCAGTACTTC; CDR3 protein: CASSQIAGGRVETQYF